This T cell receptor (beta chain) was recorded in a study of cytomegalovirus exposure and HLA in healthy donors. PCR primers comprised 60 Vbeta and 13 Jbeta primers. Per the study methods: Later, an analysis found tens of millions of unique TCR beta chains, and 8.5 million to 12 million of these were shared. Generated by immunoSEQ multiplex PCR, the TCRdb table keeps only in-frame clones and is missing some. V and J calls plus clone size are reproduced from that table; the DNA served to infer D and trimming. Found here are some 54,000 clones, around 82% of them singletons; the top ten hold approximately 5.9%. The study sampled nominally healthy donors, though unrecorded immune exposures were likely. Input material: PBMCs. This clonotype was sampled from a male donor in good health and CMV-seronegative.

The CDR3 protein is CASGQRLQRGDRETQYF. CDR3 coding DNA: TGTGCCAGCGGCCAACGGTTACAGCGGGGGGACAGGGAGACCCAGTACTTC. The chain combines TRBV11-2 with TRBJ2-5, with a possible D match to TRBD2 (9 bases). V was clipped by 8 bases and J by 5 bases, with 27 bases between them. Per germline, CDR1 SGHAT and CDR2 FQNNGV. CDR3 size: 17 residues. The variable domain in full, completed from reference TRBV11-2 and TRBJ2-5, reads EAGVAQSPRYKIIEKRQSVAFWCNPISGHATLYWYQQILGQGPKLLIQFQNNGVVDDSQLPKDRFSAERLKGVDSTLKIQPAKLEDSAVYLCASGQRLQRGDRETQYFGPGTRLLVL.